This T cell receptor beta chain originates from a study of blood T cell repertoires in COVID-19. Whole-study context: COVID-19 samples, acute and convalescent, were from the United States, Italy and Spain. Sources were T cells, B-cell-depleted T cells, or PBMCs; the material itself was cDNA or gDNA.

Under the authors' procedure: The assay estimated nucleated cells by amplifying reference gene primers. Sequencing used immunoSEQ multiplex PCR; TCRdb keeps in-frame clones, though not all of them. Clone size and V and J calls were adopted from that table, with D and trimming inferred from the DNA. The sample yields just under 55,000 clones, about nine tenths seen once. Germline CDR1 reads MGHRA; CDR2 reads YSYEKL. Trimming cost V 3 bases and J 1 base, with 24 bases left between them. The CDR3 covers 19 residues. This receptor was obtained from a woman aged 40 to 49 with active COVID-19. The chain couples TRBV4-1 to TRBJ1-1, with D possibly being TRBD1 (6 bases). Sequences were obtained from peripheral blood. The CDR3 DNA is TGCGCCAGCAGCCACAACACAGGGAAGGCGCGACGACAGAACACTGAAGCTTTCTTT. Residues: CASSHNTGKARRQNTEAFF.